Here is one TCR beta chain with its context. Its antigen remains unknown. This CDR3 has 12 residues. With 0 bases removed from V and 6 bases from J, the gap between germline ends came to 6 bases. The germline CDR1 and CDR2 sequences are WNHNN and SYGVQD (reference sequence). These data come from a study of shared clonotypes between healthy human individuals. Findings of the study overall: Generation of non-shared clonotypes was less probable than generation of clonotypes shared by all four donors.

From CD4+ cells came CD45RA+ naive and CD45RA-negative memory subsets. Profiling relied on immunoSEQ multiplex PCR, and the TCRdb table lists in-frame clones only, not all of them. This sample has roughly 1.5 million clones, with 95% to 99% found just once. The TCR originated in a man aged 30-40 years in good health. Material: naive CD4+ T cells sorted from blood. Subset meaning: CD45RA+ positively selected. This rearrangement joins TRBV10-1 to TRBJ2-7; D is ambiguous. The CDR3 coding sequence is TGCGCCAGCAGTGAGTCGACCGGCGAGCAGTACTTC. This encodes CASSESTGEQYF.